The next 21 T cell receptor beta chains were all read from a single sample in a study of blood T cell repertoires in COVID-19. The method was immunoSEQ multiplex PCR; TCRdb's version includes in-frame clones alone and lacks a portion of them. The sample holds 35,000 to 40,000 clones, around four fifths seen once. The source material was peripheral blood. The receptor source for this set is a man aged 50-60 years with active COVID-19.

The table lists this clone with a count of one. The chain recombines TRBV5-8 with TRBJ2-2; D is possibly TRBD1 (5 bases). The V gene's germline CDR1 is SGHTS and CDR2 YDEGEE. Trimming stripped 5 bases from V and 6 bases from J, with 11 bases between. The CDR3 totals 13 residues. CDR3 region: CASSGAWAGELFF. CDR3 in DNA: TGTGCCAGCAGTGGGGCCTGGGCCGGGGAGCTGTTTTTT.

The gene calls are TRBV4-1 and TRBJ2-3; TRBD2 might be the D (7 bases). V was cut by 3 bases and J by 2 bases, with 12 bases left in between. Germline V gene lookup returns CDR1 MGHRA and CDR2 YSYEKL. The CDR3 totals 15 residues. CDR3 protein: CASSHGGGHTDTQYF. DNA for the CDR3: TGCGCCAGCAGCCATGGCGGGGGACACACAGATACGCAGTATTTT.

The rearrangement joins TRBV19 to TRBJ1-1; possibly TRBD1 for D (5 bases). V lost 5 bases and J 8 bases, leaving 9 bases between the germline ends. The V gene's germline CDR1 is LNHDA and CDR2 SQIVND (reference sequence). The length of the CDR3 is 11 residues. The DNA for the CDR3 is TGTGCCAGTAGTCAGGGACTGGAAGCTTTCTTT. Translated: CASSQGLEAFF. Complete variable domain (other parts from reference TRBV19 and TRBJ1-1): DGGITQSPKYLFRKEGQNVTLSCEQNLNHDAMYWYRQDPGQGLRLIYYSQIVNDFQKGDIAEGYSVSREKKESFPLTVTSAQKNPTAFYLCASSQGLEAFFGQGTRLTVV.

This rearrangement joins TRBV7-9 to TRBJ2-7; maybe TRBD1 (6 bases). Germline CDR1 SEHNR, CDR2 FQNEAQ (reference sequence). With 8 bases removed from V and 4 bases from J, the gap between germline ends came to 15 bases. This CDR3 has 13 residues. This CDR3 is CASSGQHFYEQYF. Here the CDR3 DNA reads TGTGCCAGCTCAGGACAGCATTTTTACGAGCAGTACTTC.

The rearrangement uses TRBV10-3 and TRBJ2-2; D is possibly TRBD1 (5 bases). Germline V gene sequence: CDR1 ENHRY, CDR2 SYGVKD. This CDR3 has 15 residues. V was trimmed by 6 bases and J by 3 bases, leaving 14 bases between them. The CDR3, as DNA: TGTGCCATCAGCCCAGGGTACCTGGACACCGGGGAGCTGTTTTTT. As protein: CAISPGYLDTGELFF.

The V gene is TRBV5-4, the J gene TRBJ2-1, with TRBD2 matching over 10 bases. V gave up 7 bases and J gave up 10 bases; unmatched junction bases: 11. The germline V gene has CDR1 SGHNT and CDR2 YYREEE (reference sequence). The CDR3 is made up of 14 amino acids. The CDR3 DNA follows: TGTGCCAGCCTTTTTAGCGGGGGGTCCCAGGAGCAGTTCTTC. Its protein is CASLFSGGSQEQFF.

The chain joins TRBV7-9 to TRBJ2-5, with 9 bases lining up with TRBD1. Germline CDR1 SEHNR, CDR2 FQNEAQ (reference sequence). The junction had 7 bases not matched to a gene; V was cut back by 1 base and J by 1 base. This CDR3 comprises 17 residues. The CDR3 is CASSLVIGQGTQETQYF. The CDR3, as DNA: TGTGCCAGCAGCTTAGTAATCGGACAGGGGACCCAAGAGACCCAGTACTTC.

The V and J genes are TRBV15 and TRBJ1-1; 8 nucleotides align to TRBD1. The germline V gene encodes CDR1 LNHNV and CDR2 YYDKDF (reference sequence). The length of the CDR3 is 14 residues. Losses at the gene ends were 2 bases for V and 6 bases for J; bases not matched to a gene: 5. CDR3 nucleotides: TGTGCCACCAGCAGAAACCAGGGGGCCTCTGAAGCTTTCTTT. It yields the protein CATSRNQGASEAFF.

V and J are TRBV9 and TRBJ1-2; the match to TRBD1 covers 9 bases. The CDR3 contains 13 residues. V trimming: 1 base; J trimming: 6 bases; junction bases outside the gene matches: 1. Germline V gene lookup returns CDR1 SGDLS and CDR2 YYNGEE. The CDR3 nucleotides read TGTGCCAGCAGCGTACGACAGGGGGATGGCTACACCTTC. Translation: CASSVRQGDGYTF. Together with reference TRBV9 and TRBJ1-2, the CDR3 gives the full variable domain: DSGVTQTPKHLITATGQRVTLRCSPRSGDLSVYWYQQSLDQGLQFLIQYYNGEERAKGNILERFSAQQFPDLHSELNLSSLELGDSALYFCASSVRQGDGYTFGSGTRLTVV.

This chain uses TRBV21-1 with TRBJ2-7; the D call of TRBD2 is as the table states it, not checked on the DNA. TRBV21-1 has pseudogene status. The CDR3 extends over 18 amino acids. The CDR3 DNA is TGTGCCAGCAGCAAAGCGCAAGGACTAGCGGGCGGCGGCTACGAGCAGTACTTC. Translated, it gives CASSKAQGLAGGGYEQYF.

V usage is TRBV15 and J usage is TRBJ2-7; 7 nucleotides agree with TRBD1. The CDR3 spans 15 residues. CDR1 and CDR2 from the germline V gene are LNHNV and YYDKDF (reference sequence). V was pared by 4 bases and J by 0 bases, with 6 bases of the junction left unmatched. The DNA for the CDR3 is TGTGCCACCAGCAAAACCCGGGACAGCTCCTACGAGCAGTACTTC. This sequence encodes CATSKTRDSSYEQYF.

The V and J genes are TRBV27 and TRBJ1-1; perhaps TRBD1 as D (5 bases). Germline V gene data show CDR1 as MNHEY and CDR2 as SMNVEV (reference sequence). CDR3 length: 11 residues. Trimming removed 7 bases at V and 5 bases at J, with 8 bases between. The CDR3 bases are TGTGCCAGCATAGGGGTTACTGAAGCTTTCTTT. Translation gives CASIGVTEAFF.

CDR3 bases: TGTGCCAGCAGTTACACGACAGGGGCACACACCATATATTTT. It specifies CASSYTTGAHTIYF. V and J are TRBV6-5 and TRBJ1-3, with 8 bases aligning to TRBD1. Germline V gene lookup returns CDR1 MNHEY and CDR2 SVGAGI. The CDR3 is made up of 14 amino acids. V dropped 2 bases and J dropped 8; count of bases not matched to a gene: 5.

The V gene is TRBV6-5, the J gene TRBJ2-7, with 11 bases aligning to TRBD2. This CDR3 contains 15 residues. J was trimmed by 4 bases and V by 6 bases; bases with no gene match: 8. Germline assignment: CDR1 MNHEY and CDR2 SVGAGI. DNA for the CDR3: TGTGCCAGCAGCCGCCTAGCGGGGGGACTTTACGAGCAGTACTTC. Translating gives CASSRLAGGLYEQYF.

V usage is TRBV25-1 and J usage is TRBJ2-3; 7 bases match TRBD2. This CDR3 comprises 15 residues. Unmatched junction bases numbered 6, after V lost 4 bases and J lost 2 bases. Germline V gene data show CDR1 as MGHDK and CDR2 as SYGVNS. CDR3 in amino acids: CASSAAGLFTDTQYF. CDR3 sequence (DNA): TGTGCCAGCAGTGCAGCGGGACTGTTCACAGATACGCAGTATTTT.

The chain couples TRBV4-3 to TRBJ1-2, with D perhaps TRBD1 (5 bases). The V end lost 0 bases, the J end lost 2 bases, and 10 bases lay between the germline ends. CDR3 size: 15 residues. Looked up from germline, CDR1 is LGHNA and CDR2 is YSLEER. CDR3 sequence (DNA): TGCGCCAGCAGCCAAGAGACGGGGGGGAACTATGGCTACACCTTC. This gives the protein CASSQETGGNYGYTF.

The chain uses TRBV4-1 and TRBJ2-7, with D maybe TRBD2 (7 bases). The CDR3 spans 17 residues. V lost 3 bases and J 4 bases, leaving 22 bases between the germline ends. In germline, CDR1 is MGHRA, CDR2 YSYEKL. CDR3 sequence reads: CASSQGDPGGRRYEQYF. In nucleotides, the CDR3 is TGCGCCAGCAGCCAGGGGGACCCGGGGGGCCGTAGATACGAGCAGTACTTC.

In this sample, this clone turned up once. The chain recombines TRBV14 with TRBJ2-1; D is possibly TRBD1 (6 bases). Trimming cost V 1 base and J 1 base, with 8 bases left between them. This CDR3 contains 15 residues. Germline CDR1 reads SGHDN; CDR2 reads FVKESK. This CDR3 reads CASSQGRGSYNEQFF. The DNA for the CDR3 is TGTGCCAGCAGCCAAGGCAGGGGTTCCTACAATGAGCAGTTCTTC. The whole variable domain, filled in from reference TRBV14 and TRBJ2-1, reads EAGVTQFPSHSVIEKGQTVTLRCDPISGHDNLYWYRRVMGKEIKFLLHFVKESKQDESGMPNNRFLAERTGGTYSTLKVQPAELEDSGVYFCASSQGRGSYNEQFFGPGTRLTVL.

V gene TRBV18 combines with J gene TRBJ2-1; no reliable D call. This CDR3 is built from 12 residues. CDR1 is KGHSH and CDR2 is LQKENI in the germline V gene. The V end was cut by 1 base, the J end by 8 bases, with 6 bases between. CDR3: CASSPLEDEQFF. The CDR3 DNA reads as TGTGCCAGCTCACCACTTGAGGATGAGCAGTTCTTC.

In this sample, this clone turned up a few times. The J gene is TRBJ2-3, the V gene TRBV11-2; D is perhaps TRBD1 (6 bases). V gave up 2 bases and J gave up 4 bases, with 16 bases separating them. From germline, CDR1 is SGHAT and CDR2 FQNNGV. The CDR3 spans 16 residues. CDR3 sequence: CASSLSGRGLSDTQYF. The CDR3 nucleotides read TGTGCCAGCAGCTTATCGGGCAGGGGCCTTTCAGATACGCAGTATTTT.

The chain employs TRBV6-5 and TRBJ1-1; no firm D call. This CDR3 comprises 11 residues. V lost 6 bases to trimming and J lost 7 bases, with 9 bases between them. The V gene's germline CDR1 is MNHEY and CDR2 SVGAGI. The CDR3 DNA is TGTGCCAGCAGAAACAGTATTGAAGCTTTCTTT. Translating it yields CASRNSIEAFF.